Presented here are 10 T cell receptor beta chains from one specimen sequenced in a study of cytomegalovirus exposure and HLA in healthy donors. Using immunoSEQ multiplex PCR, the repertoire was profiled, and TCRdb retains in-frame clones only, with some absent. The repertoire has 150,000 to 200,000 clones, 85% to 90% of them found once; the top ten carry more than 1.2%. Sequenced: PBMCs. The receptors shown here come from a woman aged 25 to 39 in good health and CMV-seronegative.

This clone was counted only a few times. The genes are TRBV4-1 and TRBJ2-2, with TRBD2 matching 7 bases. CDR1 is MGHRA, CDR2 YSYEKL, per germline. The CDR3 spans 15 residues. With 0 bases clipped from V and 4 bases from J, the junction kept 2 bases outside the gene matches. The CDR3 DNA reads TGCGCCAGCAGCCAAGAAGCTAGCGGCACCGGGGAGCTGTTTTTT. This translates into CASSQEASGTGELFF.

This clone was seen just once. This sample includes further DNA sequences coding for the same CDR3. The chain couples TRBV5-1 to TRBJ2-7; 9 bases agree with TRBD1. V gave up 0 bases and J gave up 4 bases; unmatched junction bases: 2. The CDR3 length is 14 residues. Germline CDR1 and CDR2: SGHRS and YFSETQ. For the CDR3, the DNA is TGCGCCAGCAGCTTGGGGGGACAGGGTTACGAGCAGTACTTC. As protein: CASSLGGQGYEQYF.

The J gene is TRBJ2-2, the V gene TRBV7-9; TRBD1 aligns across 8 bases. J was trimmed by 1 base and V by 3 bases; bases with no gene match: 1. Germline loops: CDR1 SEHNR, CDR2 FQNEAQ (reference sequence). This CDR3 region has 15 residues. CDR3 region: CASSFGTGNTGELFF. CDR3 bases: TGTGCCAGCAGCTTCGGGACAGGGAACACCGGGGAGCTGTTTTTT.

The rearrangement joins TRBV5-1 to TRBJ1-4; a possible D gene is TRBD1 (6 bases). V shed 0 bases and J shed 5 bases, with 17 bases lying between them. This CDR3 region has 17 residues. CDR1 and CDR2 from the germline V gene are SGHRS and YFSETQ. The CDR3 DNA sequence: TGCGCCAGCAGCTTGGGTGTATTACGGCAGGGGAATGAAAAACTGTTTTTT. This sequence encodes CASSLGVLRQGNEKLFF.

The chain couples TRBV6-5 to TRBJ2-7, with D tentatively TRBD2 (5 bases). The ends were cut back, 4 bases at V and 3 bases at J, with 16 bases in the middle. CDR3 length: 15 amino acids. Per the germline V gene, CDR1 is MNHEY and CDR2 is SVGAGI. The CDR3 protein is CASSSPTRSSYEQYF. CDR3 DNA: TGTGCCAGCAGTTCCCCAACTAGGAGTAGCTACGAGCAGTACTTC.

This clone has just one count. V and J are TRBV7-9 and TRBJ2-5; unclear D gene. The CDR3 has 12 residues. Germline V gives CDR1 SEHNR, CDR2 FQNEAQ (reference sequence). The ends were cut back, 5 bases at V and 5 bases at J, with 9 bases in the middle. CDR3 nucleotides: TGTGCCAGCAGCGGCTTATTTGAGACCCAGTACTTC. It specifies CASSGLFETQYF.

The rearrangement links TRBV6-1 to TRBJ1-4; 8 positions agree with TRBD1. Germline CDR1 and CDR2: MNHNS and SASEGT. This CDR3 region has 15 residues. Trimming at V came to 4 bases and at J to 5 bases, leaving 6 bases not matched to a gene. The CDR3, as DNA: TGTGCCAGCAGTGTGTGGACAGGGAACAATGAAAAACTGTTTTTT. This codes for CASSVWTGNNEKLFF.

This rearrangement joins TRBV6-1 to TRBJ2-1; 8 bases line up with TRBD2. The CDR3 runs 18 residues. V was clipped by 4 bases and J by 0 bases; unmatched bases: 11. Germline values: CDR1 MNHNS, CDR2 SASEGT. The CDR3 is CASSARPGTRSSYNEQFF. CDR3 in DNA: TGTGCCAGCAGTGCCCGCCCCGGGACTAGGAGCTCCTACAATGAGCAGTTCTTC.

V gene TRBV2 combines with J gene TRBJ1-1; D call uncertain. The CDR3 has 13 amino acids. Trimming cost V 2 bases and J 3 bases, with 7 bases left between them. CDR1 is SNHLY, CDR2 FYNNEI, per germline. In nucleotides, the CDR3 is TGTGCCAGCAGTGAATTGGAGGACACTGAAGCTTTCTTT. It encodes CASSELEDTEAFF.

The V call is TRBV4-1, the J call TRBJ1-1; D possibly corresponds to TRBD1 (5 bases). This CDR3 is 15 amino acids long. The V and J ends lost 4 bases and 3 bases respectively, with 15 bases between them. In germline, CDR1 is MGHRA, CDR2 YSYEKL. The CDR3 loop is CASSLLQDTHTEAFF. The CDR3 bases are TGCGCCAGCAGCCTATTACAGGACACCCACACTGAAGCTTTCTTT.